Listed below are T cell receptor beta chains from one sample, sequenced in a study of T cell repertoires in cytomegalovirus infection. The antigens these receptors bind are not known. TCRdb passed the reads through MiXCR, listing each CDR3 protein once. Of roughly 500,000 distinct CDR3 sequences listed, 40% to 50% were seen once; the top ten hold 40% to 50%. This sample comprised cultured PBMCs, obtained from culture after CMV antigen stimulation. The receptors stem from a human donor in good health (CMV status not recorded). Some clones in this sample may be carry-over from other donors' samples. Both conserved end residues are part of each CDR3. The order of the fields is J gene, clone size, V gene, D gene, CDR3 DNA, CDR3 protein. The D gene is left open where the match is weak. Size values are once, few and many counts, or a class for expanded clones, and some rows have none.

J gene: TRBJ2-2
clone size: NA
V gene: TRBV27
D gene: NA
CDR3 DNA: TGTGCCAGCAGTATCCGAGAGGGGGAGCTGTTTTTT
CDR3 protein: CASSIREGELFF

J gene: TRBJ2-1
clone size: NA
V gene: TRBV6-1
D gene: NA
CDR3 DNA: TGTGCCAGCAACTACAGATTCGACTACTCCTACAATGAGCAGTTCTTC
CDR3 protein: CASNYRFDYSYNEQFF

J gene: TRBJ2-7
clone size: NA
V gene: TRBV28
D gene: TRBD1
CDR3 DNA: TGTGCCAGCACCCCCCAGGGGGCCAACACCGAGCAGTACTTC
CDR3 protein: CASTPQGANTEQYF

J gene: TRBJ2-5
clone size: NA
V gene: TRBV27
D gene: NA
CDR3 DNA: TGTGCCAGCAGTTTAGATTGGGAGGACCAAGAGACCCAGTACTTC
CDR3 protein: CASSLDWEDQETQYF

J gene: TRBJ1-3
clone size: NA
V gene: TRBV27
D gene: NA
CDR3 DNA: TGTGCCAGCAGCGAGTTGGGGATCGCTGGAAACACCATATATTTT
CDR3 protein: CASSELGIAGNTIYF

J gene: TRBJ1-2
clone size: NA
V gene: TRBV4-1
D gene: NA
CDR3 DNA: TGCGCCAGCAGCCAGACGACAGTTGCGTGGGGCTACACCTTC
CDR3 protein: CASSQTTVAWGYTF

J gene: TRBJ1-6
clone size: NA
V gene: TRBV7-4
D gene: TRBD1
CDR3 DNA: TGTGCCAGCAGCTTAGGACAGGGGCAATCCAATTCACCCCTCCACTTT
CDR3 protein: CASSLGQGQSNSPLHF

J gene: TRBJ2-4
clone size: few
V gene: TRBV19
D gene: TRBD1
CDR3 DNA: TGTGCCAGTAGCAGACAACAGGGGAGTAGCTACATTCAGTACTTC
CDR3 protein: CASSRQQGSSYIQYF

J gene: TRBJ1-5
clone size: once
V gene: TRBV7-6
D gene: NA
CDR3 DNA: TGTGCCAGCAGCTTAGGGGTGGCAGGGGATCAGCCCCAGCATTTT
CDR3 protein: CASSLGVAGDQPQHF

J gene: TRBJ2-3
clone size: NA
V gene: TRBV7-2
D gene: TRBD2
CDR3 DNA: TGTGCCAGCAGCTTTAGCGGGAGTGGCACAGATACGCAGTATTTT
CDR3 protein: CASSFSGSGTDTQYF

J gene: TRBJ2-1
clone size: many
V gene: TRBV7-2
D gene: NA
CDR3 DNA: TGTGCCAGCAGCCTGGTGGCGAAGCAGTTCTTC
CDR3 protein: CASSLVAKQFF

J gene: TRBJ2-1
clone size: NA
V gene: TRBV28
D gene: TRBD2
CDR3 DNA: TGTGCCACCCTTTGGGGCGCTAGCGGGAGTCCTAACTCCTACAATGAGCAGTTCTTC
CDR3 protein: CATLWGASGSPNSYNEQFF

J gene: TRBJ2-7
clone size: NA
V gene: TRBV6-2/TRBV6-3
D gene: NA
CDR3 DNA: TGTGCCAGCAGTTACGTACTCGACCCGGACGGGAGCTCCTACGAGCAGTACTTC
CDR3 protein: CASSYVLDPDGSSYEQYF

J gene: TRBJ2-1
clone size: few
V gene: TRBV5-4
D gene: TRBD2
CDR3 DNA: TGTGCCAGCAGCTTGTGGGGGGGCAATGAGCAGTTCTTC
CDR3 protein: CASSLWGGNEQFF

J gene: TRBJ2-7
clone size: NA
V gene: TRBV10-3
D gene: NA
CDR3 DNA: TGTGCCATCAGTGAGGTCCCACAGGTTTCCTACGAGCAGTACTTC
CDR3 protein: CAISEVPQVSYEQYF

J gene: TRBJ2-4
clone size: NA
V gene: TRBV5-4
D gene: NA
CDR3 DNA: TGTGCCAGCAGCTCCCCTAGCAGCGGAGGCGGGGACATTCAGTACTTC
CDR3 protein: CASSSPSSGGGDIQYF

J gene: TRBJ2-3
clone size: NA
V gene: TRBV11-2
D gene: NA
CDR3 DNA: TGTGCCAGCAGCTCCGTTGGAGATACGCAGTATTTT
CDR3 protein: CASSSVGDTQYF

J gene: TRBJ1-2
clone size: NA
V gene: TRBV11-2
D gene: NA
CDR3 DNA: TGTGCCAGCAGTTCAGGACAGCGCTATGGCTACACCTTC
CDR3 protein: CASSSGQRYGYTF

J gene: TRBJ1-2
clone size: NA
V gene: TRBV11-2
D gene: TRBD1
CDR3 DNA: TGTGCCAGCAGCGCGGGACAGGGGTATGGCTACACCTTC
CDR3 protein: CASSAGQGYGYTF

J gene: TRBJ2-7
clone size: once
V gene: TRBV5-1
D gene: TRBD1
CDR3 DNA: TGCGCCAGCAGCGCCCTGGACAGGACCTACGAGCAGTACTTC
CDR3 protein: CASSALDRTYEQYF

J gene: TRBJ2-7
clone size: few
V gene: TRBV7-2
D gene: NA
CDR3 DNA: TGTGCCAGCAGCTTACTCGGGGCATCGGACGAGCAGTACTTC
CDR3 protein: CASSLLGASDEQYF

J gene: TRBJ1-2
clone size: NA
V gene: TRBV12-3/TRBV12-4
D gene: TRBD1
CDR3 DNA: TGTGCCAGCACCTTCCGGGACAGGCCTAACTATGGCTACACCTTC
CDR3 protein: CASTFRDRPNYGYTF

J gene: TRBJ2-3
clone size: few
V gene: TRBV6-1
D gene: NA
CDR3 DNA: TGTGCCAGCCAGGCAAAGGTGGCGGGCCTAGGGGGATATAGCACAGATACGCAGTATTTT
CDR3 protein: CASQAKVAGLGGYSTDTQYF

J gene: TRBJ2-2
clone size: NA
V gene: TRBV27
D gene: NA
CDR3 DNA: TGTGCCAGCAGTTTTTGGAGGGTCGTCGGGGAGCTGTTTTTT
CDR3 protein: CASSFWRVVGELFF

J gene: TRBJ2-1
clone size: NA
V gene: TRBV12-5
D gene: TRBD1
CDR3 DNA: TGTGCTAGTGGTTTGGTATTGGGACAGGGGCCAACTACCAATGAGCAGTTCTTC
CDR3 protein: CASGLVLGQGPTTNEQFF

J gene: TRBJ2-7
clone size: NA
V gene: TRBV24-1
D gene: NA
CDR3 DNA: TGTGCCACCACCGATGGACACTCACTCTCCTACGAGCAGTACTTC
CDR3 protein: CATTDGHSLSYEQYF

J gene: TRBJ1-6
clone size: NA
V gene: TRBV2
D gene: TRBD1
CDR3 DNA: TGTGCCAGCGGTTGGACAGGGGCTCATAATTCACCCCTCCACTTT
CDR3 protein: CASGWTGAHNSPLHF

J gene: TRBJ2-7
clone size: NA
V gene: TRBV7-8
D gene: NA
CDR3 DNA: TGTGCCAGCAGCCCGGGACATTCGCGGACCCTTTCCTACGAGCAGTACTTC
CDR3 protein: CASSPGHSRTLSYEQYF

J gene: TRBJ2-3
clone size: NA
V gene: TRBV12-3/TRBV12-4
D gene: TRBD1
CDR3 DNA: TGTGCCAGCAGGCTACGCACAGGGGTCCACACAGATACGCAGTATTTT
CDR3 protein: CASRLRTGVHTDTQYF

J gene: TRBJ2-3
clone size: few
V gene: TRBV29-1
D gene: NA
CDR3 DNA: TGCAGCGTCCCGGCGGACAGTACCACTAGCGATACGCAGTATTTT
CDR3 protein: CSVPADSTTSDTQYF

J gene: TRBJ2-3
clone size: few
V gene: TRBV18
D gene: NA
CDR3 DNA: TGTGCCAGCTCACTTCTTCTAGCGACGGGAACAGATACGCAGTATTTT
CDR3 protein: CASSLLLATGTDTQYF

J gene: TRBJ1-2
clone size: few
V gene: TRBV3-1
D gene: TRBD1
CDR3 DNA: TGTGCCAGCAGCCTCCGGACAGGGGGCCCTGGCTACACCTTC
CDR3 protein: CASSLRTGGPGYTF

J gene: TRBJ2-7
clone size: NA
V gene: TRBV11-2
D gene: NA
CDR3 DNA: TGTGCCAGCAGCGTAGCGACCGGGAGCTCCTACGAGCAGTACTTC
CDR3 protein: CASSVATGSSYEQYF

J gene: TRBJ2-3
clone size: many
V gene: TRBV7-2
D gene: NA
CDR3 DNA: TGTGCCAGCAGCGTGGGGCCGGCGGGGAGCACAGATACGCAGTATTTT
CDR3 protein: CASSVGPAGSTDTQYF

J gene: TRBJ1-1
clone size: NA
V gene: TRBV6-1
D gene: TRBD1
CDR3 DNA: TGTGCCAGCAGTGTTAGGGGGACAGGTCCGGGCACTGAAGCTTTCTTT
CDR3 protein: CASSVRGTGPGTEAFF

J gene: TRBJ2-3
clone size: once
V gene: TRBV6-1
D gene: TRBD2
CDR3 DNA: TGTGCCAGCAGTTCTTCCCCCCGACTAGCCATACACACAGATACGCAGTATTTT
CDR3 protein: CASSSSPRLAIHTDTQYF

J gene: TRBJ2-1
clone size: NA
V gene: TRBV6-5
D gene: NA
CDR3 DNA: TGTGCCAGCAGTTACGAAAGCAACCCAAGTCCGGGGTACAATGAGCAGTTCTTC
CDR3 protein: CASSYESNPSPGYNEQFF

J gene: TRBJ2-3
clone size: NA
V gene: TRBV5-5
D gene: NA
CDR3 DNA: TGTGCCAGCAGCACCCCACCAAATACGCAGTATTTT
CDR3 protein: CASSTPPNTQYF

J gene: TRBJ2-1
clone size: few
V gene: TRBV7-9
D gene: NA
CDR3 DNA: TGTGCCAGCAGCCCCCACCCCGGGACCTACAATGAGCAGTTCTTC
CDR3 protein: CASSPHPGTYNEQFF

J gene: TRBJ2-3
clone size: NA
V gene: TRBV7-2
D gene: NA
CDR3 DNA: TGTGCCAGCAGCACGACCACAGATACGCAGTATTTT
CDR3 protein: CASSTTTDTQYF

J gene: TRBJ2-7
clone size: NA
V gene: TRBV6-6
D gene: TRBD2
CDR3 DNA: TGTGCCAGCAGTTACTCGACTAGCGGGACCACATACGAGCAGTACTTC
CDR3 protein: CASSYSTSGTTYEQYF

J gene: TRBJ2-3
clone size: NA
V gene: TRBV27
D gene: TRBD1
CDR3 DNA: TGTGCCAGCCGGACAGGAGCACAGACTACGCAGTATTTT
CDR3 protein: CASRTGAQTTQYF

J gene: TRBJ2-2
clone size: few
V gene: TRBV7-6
D gene: TRBD1
CDR3 DNA: TGTGCCAGCAGCTTATGGGACAGCGAGAACACCGGGGAGCTGTTTTTT
CDR3 protein: CASSLWDSENTGELFF

J gene: TRBJ1-5
clone size: few
V gene: TRBV19
D gene: NA
CDR3 DNA: TGTGCCAGTACTTTAGAAGATCAGCCCCAGCATTTT
CDR3 protein: CASTLEDQPQHF

J gene: TRBJ2-4
clone size: few
V gene: TRBV6-5
D gene: NA
CDR3 DNA: TGTGCCAGCAGTTCATTCTCGCGCGGGGCCAAAAACATTCAGTACTTC
CDR3 protein: CASSSFSRGAKNIQYF

J gene: TRBJ2-2
clone size: NA
V gene: TRBV5-1
D gene: NA
CDR3 DNA: TGCGCCAGCAGCTTGTGGTCGAACACCGGGGAGCTGTTTTTT
CDR3 protein: CASSLWSNTGELFF

J gene: TRBJ2-1
clone size: once
V gene: TRBV7-2
D gene: TRBD2
CDR3 DNA: TGTGCCAGCAGCTTCGGGGGGGGGGGCAATGAGCAGTTCTTC
CDR3 protein: CASSFGGGGNEQFF

J gene: TRBJ2-3
clone size: NA
V gene: TRBV7-6
D gene: TRBD2
CDR3 DNA: TGTGCCAGCAGCTTAGGGGGGGGGATAGATACGCAGTATTTT
CDR3 protein: CASSLGGGIDTQYF

J gene: TRBJ2-5
clone size: NA
V gene: TRBV6-1
D gene: NA
CDR3 DNA: TGTGCCAGCGGCAGGCTCGGGGAGACCCAGTACTTC
CDR3 protein: CASGRLGETQYF

J gene: TRBJ2-4
clone size: NA
V gene: TRBV7-2
D gene: NA
CDR3 DNA: TGTGCCAGCAGCTCGTCGGGGGCAGCCAAAAACATTCAGTACTTC
CDR3 protein: CASSSSGAAKNIQYF

J gene: TRBJ1-5
clone size: NA
V gene: TRBV7-3
D gene: NA
CDR3 DNA: TGTGCCAGCAGCTTGGAGGGCGGGGTTGGTCAGCCCCAGCATTTT
CDR3 protein: CASSLEGGVGQPQHF

J gene: TRBJ2-1
clone size: NA
V gene: TRBV9
D gene: TRBD2
CDR3 DNA: TGTGCCAGCAGCTCTCGGAGTGTAGCGGGAGGTTACAATGAGCAGTTCTTC
CDR3 protein: CASSSRSVAGGYNEQFF

J gene: TRBJ1-2
clone size: NA
V gene: TRBV12-3/TRBV12-4
D gene: NA
CDR3 DNA: TGTGCCAGCAGTCGCGGACCGGAAGATTTTGGCTACACCTTC
CDR3 protein: CASSRGPEDFGYTF

J gene: TRBJ2-7
clone size: NA
V gene: TRBV4-1
D gene: NA
CDR3 DNA: TGCGCCAGCAGCCAAGTTTCGACAGTATCTACCTACGAGCAGTACTTC
CDR3 protein: CASSQVSTVSTYEQYF

J gene: TRBJ2-5
clone size: many
V gene: TRBV7-2
D gene: NA
CDR3 DNA: TGTGCCAGCAGGGGTAGCGGCCGGGAGACCCAGTACTTC
CDR3 protein: CASRGSGRETQYF